This T cell receptor beta chain stems from a study of OX40 agonist ivuxolimab in advanced cancers. Overall study findings and caveats: Some of the nonresponding patients also showed low levels of normalized T-cell clonal expansion. With doses of 0.1-3.0 mg/kg, partial responders showed among the lowest clonal expansion.

This clone was observed a handful of times. Its cognate antigen is unknown. The junction differs from germline at one of its ends, possibly a read error. The CDR3 consists of 12 residues. Germline V lookup: CDR1 MDHEN, CDR2 SYDVKM. This table comes from immunoSEQ multiplex PCR, and its TCRdb copy is limited to in-frame clones, with some not included. The sample has under 110,000 clones; 75% to 95% are singletons. This specimen consisted of CD4+ or CD8+ T cells sorted from blood, obtained in a trial of the OX40 agonist ivuxolimab. The receptor's source is an adult with an advanced solid tumor such as melanoma, head and neck, liver or kidney cancer. The chain couples TRBV28 to TRBJ2-7, with D tentatively TRBD1 (5 bases). CDR3 sequence: CASSSPSTKGNF. In nucleotides, the CDR3 is TGTGCCAGCAGTTCTCCCTCAACTAAGGGGAACTTC. The full variable domain, its missing parts supplied by reference TRBV28 and TRBJ2-7, is DVKVTQSSRYLVKRTGEKVFLECVQDMDHENMFWYRQDPGLGLRLIYFSYDVKMKEKGDIPEGYSVSREKKERFSLILESASTNQTSMYLCASSSPSTKGNFGPGTRLTVT.